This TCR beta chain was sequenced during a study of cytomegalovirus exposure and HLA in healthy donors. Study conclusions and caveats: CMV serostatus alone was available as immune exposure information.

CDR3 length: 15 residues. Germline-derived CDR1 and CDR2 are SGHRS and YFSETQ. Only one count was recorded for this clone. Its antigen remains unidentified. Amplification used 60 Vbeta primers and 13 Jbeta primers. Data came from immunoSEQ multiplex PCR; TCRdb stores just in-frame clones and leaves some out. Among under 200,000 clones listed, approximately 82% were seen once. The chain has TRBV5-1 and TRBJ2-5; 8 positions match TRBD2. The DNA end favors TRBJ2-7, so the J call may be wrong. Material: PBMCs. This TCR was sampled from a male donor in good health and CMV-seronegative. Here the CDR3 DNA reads TGCGCCAGCAGTTCCAGCGGGAGCGTGGGGTACGAGCAGTACTTC. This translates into CASSSSGSVGYEQYF.